This T cell receptor beta chain was documented in a study of T cell repertoires in cytomegalovirus infection. Study-wide background: HLA-B-restricted CMV epitopes that are well studied were used alongside recently identified HLA-C-restricted ones. Carrying CMV and the relevant HLA type showed in public TCR beta signatures. Whole-study results and caveats: The ex vivo response was dominated by HLA-C-restricted CMV-specific TCR beta clonotypes. There were carriers of CMV plus the relevant HLA, and cumulative public TCR beta family frequency identified them.

Germline V gene data show CDR1 as DFQATT and CDR2 as SNEGSKA (reference sequence). The CDR3 is 15 residues long. J lost 3 bases, V lost 6 bases, and 10 bases had no gene match. This clonotype was picked up a small number of times. Its cognate antigen is unknown. TCRdb called the reads again in MiXCR, with one record for every CDR3 protein. The table includes 300,000 to 400,000 distinct CDR3 sequences, 25% to 30% detected once. The sample consisted of cultured PBMCs, taken from culture after CMV antigen stimulation. This receptor was taken from a human donor in good health (CMV status not recorded). Some clones in this sample may be carry-over from other donors' samples. The chain recombines TRBV20-1 with TRBJ2-1, with 8 bases identical to TRBD2. The CDR3 region is CSALGRGADYNEQFF. In DNA, the CDR3 is TGCAGTGCCCTTGGGCGGGGGGCAGACTACAATGAGCAGTTCTTC.